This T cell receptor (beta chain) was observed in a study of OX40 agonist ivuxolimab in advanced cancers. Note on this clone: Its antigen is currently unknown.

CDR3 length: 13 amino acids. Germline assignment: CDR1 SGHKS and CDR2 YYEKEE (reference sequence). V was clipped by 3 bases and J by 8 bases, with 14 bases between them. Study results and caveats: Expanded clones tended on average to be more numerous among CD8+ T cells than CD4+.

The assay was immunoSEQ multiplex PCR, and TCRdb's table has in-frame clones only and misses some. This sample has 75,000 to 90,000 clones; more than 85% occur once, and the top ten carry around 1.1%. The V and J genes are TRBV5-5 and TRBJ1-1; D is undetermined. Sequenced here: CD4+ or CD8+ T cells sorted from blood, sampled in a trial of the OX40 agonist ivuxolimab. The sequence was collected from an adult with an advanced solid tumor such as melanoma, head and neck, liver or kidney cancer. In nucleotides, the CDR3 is TGTGCCAGCAGCTGGGAGACCGGTACCGAAGCTTTCTTT. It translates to CASSWETGTEAFF.